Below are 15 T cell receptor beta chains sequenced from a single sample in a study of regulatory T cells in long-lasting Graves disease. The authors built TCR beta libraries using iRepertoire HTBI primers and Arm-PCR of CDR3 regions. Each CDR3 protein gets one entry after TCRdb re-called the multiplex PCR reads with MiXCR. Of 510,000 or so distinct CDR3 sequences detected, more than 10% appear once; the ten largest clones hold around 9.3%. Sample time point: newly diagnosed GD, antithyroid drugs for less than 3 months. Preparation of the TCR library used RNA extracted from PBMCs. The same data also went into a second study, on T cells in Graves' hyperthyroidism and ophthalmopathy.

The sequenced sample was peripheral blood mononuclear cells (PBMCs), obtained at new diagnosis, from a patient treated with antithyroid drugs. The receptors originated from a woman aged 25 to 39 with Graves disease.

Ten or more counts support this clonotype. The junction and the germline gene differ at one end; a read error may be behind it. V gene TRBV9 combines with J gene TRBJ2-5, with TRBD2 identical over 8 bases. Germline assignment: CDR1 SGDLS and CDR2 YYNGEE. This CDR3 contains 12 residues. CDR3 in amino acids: CASSGIGETQYF. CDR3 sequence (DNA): TGTGCCAGTAGCGGGATAGGAGAGACCCAGTACTTC.

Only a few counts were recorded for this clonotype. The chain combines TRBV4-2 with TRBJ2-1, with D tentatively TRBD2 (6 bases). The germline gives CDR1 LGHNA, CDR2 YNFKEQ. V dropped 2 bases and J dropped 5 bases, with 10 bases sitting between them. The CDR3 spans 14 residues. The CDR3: CASSQRREDNEQFF. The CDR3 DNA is TGTGCCAGCAGCCAAAGGCGGGAAGACAATGAGCAGTTCTTC.

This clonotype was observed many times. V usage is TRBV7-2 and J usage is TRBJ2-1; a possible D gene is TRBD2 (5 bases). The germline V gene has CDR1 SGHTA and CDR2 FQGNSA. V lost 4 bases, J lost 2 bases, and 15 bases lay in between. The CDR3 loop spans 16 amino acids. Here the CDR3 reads CASSYGITTAYNEQFF. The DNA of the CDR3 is TGTGCCAGCAGCTACGGGATCACGACTGCCTACAATGAGCAGTTCTTC.

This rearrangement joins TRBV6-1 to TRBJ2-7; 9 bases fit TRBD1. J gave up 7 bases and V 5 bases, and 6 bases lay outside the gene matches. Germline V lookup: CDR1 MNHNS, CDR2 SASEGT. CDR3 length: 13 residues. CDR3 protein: CASSPNRGREQYF. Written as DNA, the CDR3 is TGTGCCAGCAGTCCAAACAGGGGGCGAGAGCAGTACTTC.

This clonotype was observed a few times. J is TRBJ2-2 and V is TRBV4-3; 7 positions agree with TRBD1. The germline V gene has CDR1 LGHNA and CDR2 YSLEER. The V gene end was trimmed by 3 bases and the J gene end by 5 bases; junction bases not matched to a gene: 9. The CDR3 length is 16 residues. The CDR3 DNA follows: TGCGCCAGCAGCCAGACTGGGACAGCAAGGACCGGGGAGCTGTTTTTT. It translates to CASSQTGTARTGELFF.

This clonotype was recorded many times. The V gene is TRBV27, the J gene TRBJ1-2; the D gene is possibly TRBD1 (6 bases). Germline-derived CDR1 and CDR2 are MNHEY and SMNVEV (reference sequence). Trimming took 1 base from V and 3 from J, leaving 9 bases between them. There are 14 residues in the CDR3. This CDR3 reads CASSLWNRDYGYTF. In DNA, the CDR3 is TGTGCCAGCAGTTTATGGAACAGGGACTATGGCTACACCTTC.

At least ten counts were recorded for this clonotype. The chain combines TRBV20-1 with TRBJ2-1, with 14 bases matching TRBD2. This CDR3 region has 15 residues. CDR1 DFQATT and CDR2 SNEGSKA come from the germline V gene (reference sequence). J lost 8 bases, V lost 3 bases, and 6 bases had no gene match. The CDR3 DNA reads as TGCAGTGCTAGTTCCGGGACTAGCGGGAGCGATGAGCAGTTCTTC. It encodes CSASSGTSGSDEQFF.

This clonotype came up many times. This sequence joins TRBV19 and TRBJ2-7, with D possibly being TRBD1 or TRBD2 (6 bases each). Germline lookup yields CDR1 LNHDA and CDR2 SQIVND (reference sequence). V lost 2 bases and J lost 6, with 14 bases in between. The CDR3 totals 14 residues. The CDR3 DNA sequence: TGTGCCAGTAGTATAAATGGGGGGCGCGGCGAGCAGTACTTC. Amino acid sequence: CASSINGGRGEQYF.

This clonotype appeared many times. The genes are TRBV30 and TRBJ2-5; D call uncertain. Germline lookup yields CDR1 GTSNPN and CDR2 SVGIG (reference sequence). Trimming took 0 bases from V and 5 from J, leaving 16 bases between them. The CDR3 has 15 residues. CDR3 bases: TGTGCCTGGAGTGTTGTAGGCGGTGGCTCGGAGACCCAGTACTTC. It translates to CAWSVVGGGSETQYF.

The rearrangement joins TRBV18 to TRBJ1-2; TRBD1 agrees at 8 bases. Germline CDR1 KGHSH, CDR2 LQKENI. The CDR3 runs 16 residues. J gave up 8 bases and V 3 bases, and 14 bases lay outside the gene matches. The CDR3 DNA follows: TGTGCCAGCTCACCTCTGGACAGGGCGCGTCAGGGGGGCTACACCTTC. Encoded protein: CASSPLDRARQGGYTF.

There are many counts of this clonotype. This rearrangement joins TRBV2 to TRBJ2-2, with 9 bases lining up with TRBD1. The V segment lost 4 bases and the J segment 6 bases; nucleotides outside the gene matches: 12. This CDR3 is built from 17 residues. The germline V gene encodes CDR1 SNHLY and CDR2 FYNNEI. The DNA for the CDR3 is TGTGCCAGCAGTGGGAAAGTTTGGACAGGGGATCCCGGGGAGCTGTTTTTT. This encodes CASSGKVWTGDPGELFF.

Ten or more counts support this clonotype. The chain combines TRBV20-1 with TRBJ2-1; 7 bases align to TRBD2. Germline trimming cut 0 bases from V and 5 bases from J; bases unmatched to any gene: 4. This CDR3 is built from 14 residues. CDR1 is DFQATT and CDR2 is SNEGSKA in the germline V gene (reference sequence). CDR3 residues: CSARDGRGDNEQFF. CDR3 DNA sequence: TGCAGTGCTAGAGATGGGAGGGGTGACAATGAGCAGTTCTTC.

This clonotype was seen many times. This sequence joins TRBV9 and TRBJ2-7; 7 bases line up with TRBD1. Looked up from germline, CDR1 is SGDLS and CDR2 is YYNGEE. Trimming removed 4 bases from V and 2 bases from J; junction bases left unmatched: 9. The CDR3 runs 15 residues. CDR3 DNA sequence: TGTGCCAGCAGCTTGGGGACAGTCTCCCCCTACGAGCAGTACTTC. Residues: CASSLGTVSPYEQYF.

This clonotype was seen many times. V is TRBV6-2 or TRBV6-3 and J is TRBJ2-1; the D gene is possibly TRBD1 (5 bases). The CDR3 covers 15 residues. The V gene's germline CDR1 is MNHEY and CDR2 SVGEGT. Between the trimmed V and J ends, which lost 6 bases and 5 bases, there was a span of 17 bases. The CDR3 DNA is TGTGCCAGCAGCGCCATGGACACGGATGACAATGAGCAGTTCTTC. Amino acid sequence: CASSAMDTDDNEQFF.

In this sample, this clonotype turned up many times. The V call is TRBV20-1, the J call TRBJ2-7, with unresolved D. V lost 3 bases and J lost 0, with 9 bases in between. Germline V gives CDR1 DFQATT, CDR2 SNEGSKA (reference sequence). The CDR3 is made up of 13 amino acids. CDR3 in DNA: TGCAGTGCTAGGGCCGGGCCCTCCTACGAGCAGTACTTC. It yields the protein CSARAGPSYEQYF.